One sample yielded the 18 T cell receptor beta chains listed below, sequenced in a study of CD8+CD57+ T cells in acquired aplastic anemia. The template used for profiling TCR beta VDJ and CDR3 was genomic DNA. TCRdb re-called the reads through MiXCR, storing one row per CDR3 protein. The repertoire holds roughly 500,000 distinct CDR3 sequences, with roughly a third as singletons. The authors sequenced patients whose flow cytometry had shown CD8+CD57+ cell expansion. The sample was sorted CD4+, CD8+, or CD8+CD57+ T cells (not recorded which) from PBMCs. The receptor set was obtained from a human donor with aplastic anemia.

In this sample, this clonotype turned up a few times. The chain employs TRBV25-1 and TRBJ1-1, with unresolved D. The CDR3 contains 17 residues. The germline CDR1 and CDR2 sequences are MGHDK and SYGVNS. V lost 6 bases and J 3 bases, leaving 23 bases between the germline ends. The CDR3 DNA sequence: TGTGCCAGCAGCTTAGGGCCCGTTACAGCCCTTGACACTGAAGCTTTCTTT. The encoded protein is CASSLGPVTALDTEAFF.

This chain connects TRBV15 to TRBJ1-5; 7 nucleotides agree with TRBD1. The germline V gene encodes CDR1 LNHNV and CDR2 YYDKDF (reference sequence). This CDR3 region has 15 residues. Trimming cost V 2 bases and J 7 bases; bases outside gene matches: 8. This CDR3 reads CATSRMQGVGQPQHF. The CDR3, as DNA: TGTGCCACCAGCAGAATGCAGGGGGTTGGGCAGCCCCAGCATTTT. Drawing the rest from reference TRBV15 and TRBJ1-5, the complete variable domain is DAMVIQNPRYQVTQFGKPVTLSCSQTLNHNVMYWYQQKSSQAPKLLFHYYDKDFNNEADTPDNFQSRRPNTSFCFLDIRSPGLGDTAMYLCATSRMQGVGQPQHFGDGTRLSIL.

J is TRBJ2-1 and V is TRBV2, with a tentative D call TRBD2 (5 bases). The germline V gene encodes CDR1 SNHLY and CDR2 FYNNEI. The CDR3 loop spans 18 amino acids. V lost 11 bases and J lost 4, with 30 bases in between. This CDR3 is CAGSTSAADRKQYNEQFF. CDR3 nucleotides: TGTGCCGGGAGCACGTCAGCGGCGGACCGCAAACAATACAATGAGCAGTTCTTC. The whole variable domain, remainder taken from reference TRBV2 and TRBJ2-1, is EPEVTQTPSHQVTQMGQEVILRCVPISNHLYFYWYRQILGQKVEFLVSFYNNEISEKSEIFDDQFSVERPDGSNFTLKIRSTKLEDSAMYFCAGSTSAADRKQYNEQFFGPGTRLTVL.

Regarding this clonotype: The junction departs from germline at one end; a sequencing error may be responsible. The rearrangement uses TRBV10-2 and TRBJ2-7; the match to TRBD1 covers 7 bases. The V gene's germline CDR1 is WSHSY and CDR2 SAAADI. CDR3 length equals 13 residues. CDR3 sequence: CASSVGDSPTQYF. The CDR3 DNA reads as TGTGCCAGCAGCGTAGGGGACAGCCCCACGCAGTACTTC.

Details on this clonotype: A much larger clone lies one base from this, so it may be a read error. The DNA for the CDR3 is TGTGCCAGCAGCGTAGATGAACAGCGCCCCCATGGCTACACCTTC. Encoded protein: CASSVDEQRPHGYTF. V and J are TRBV9 and TRBJ1-2; D is unresolved. Germline V gene lookup returns CDR1 SGDLS and CDR2 YYNGEE. The V and J ends lost 0 bases and 6 bases respectively, with 15 bases between them. The CDR3 totals 15 residues. The whole variable domain, remainder taken from reference TRBV9 and TRBJ1-2, is DSGVTQTPKHLITATGQRVTLRCSPRSGDLSVYWYQQSLDQGLQFLIQYYNGEERAKGNILERFSAQQFPDLHSELNLSSLELGDSALYFCASSVDEQRPHGYTFGSGTRLTVV.

This clonotype was detected many times. V and J are TRBV29-1 and TRBJ1-2; the D gene is possibly TRBD1 (6 bases). Trimming shortened V by 6 bases and J by 1 base, and 12 bases separated the two germline ends. The CDR3 is 13 amino acids. Germline lookup yields CDR1 SQVTM and CDR2 ANQGSEA. This CDR3 reads CSVRDTGNYGYTF. The DNA for the CDR3 is TGCAGCGTACGGGACACGGGTAACTATGGCTACACCTTC.

V and J are TRBV10-3 and TRBJ1-1; D gene ambiguous. There are 13 residues in the CDR3. With 6 bases removed from V and 4 bases from J, the gap between germline ends came to 12 bases. The germline V gene has CDR1 ENHRY and CDR2 SYGVKD. The CDR3 nucleotides are TGTGCCATCAGGCAGGACCTTCTCACTGAAGCTTTCTTT. Its translation is CAIRQDLLTEAFF.

This clonotype has at least ten counts. The CDR3 DNA sequence: TGTGCCAGTAGTCTCAGACCTGGGACAGACTACGAGCAGTACTTC. It yields the protein CASSLRPGTDYEQYF. J is TRBJ2-7 and V is TRBV19; TRBD1 matches at 7 bases. The CDR3 runs 15 residues. V lost 5 bases, J lost 3 bases, and 10 bases stayed unmatched. In germline, CDR1 is LNHDA, CDR2 SQIVND (reference sequence).

This clonotype was found a few times. The J gene is TRBJ1-5, the V gene TRBV12-3 or TRBV12-4; TRBD1 matches 10 bases. This CDR3 comprises 17 residues. J gave up 1 base and V 2 bases, and 5 bases lay outside the gene matches. The CDR3 is CASSLRTGGSSNQPQHF. The DNA of the CDR3 is TGTGCCAGCAGTTTAAGGACAGGGGGTTCGAGCAATCAGCCCCAGCATTTT.

This clonotype was observed at least ten times. The J gene is TRBJ2-7, the V gene TRBV2, with D perhaps matching TRBD1 (6 bases). The germline V and J ends were trimmed by 5 bases and 2 bases, with 13 bases remaining between them. CDR1 SNHLY and CDR2 FYNNEI come from the germline V gene. This CDR3 contains 14 residues. Here the CDR3 reads CASSITGLPYEQYF. CDR3 sequence (DNA): TGTGCCAGCAGTATCACAGGGTTGCCCTACGAGCAGTACTTC.

This clonotype showed up just a few times. J is TRBJ2-1 and V is TRBV12-3 or TRBV12-4; 8 bases align to TRBD2. V shed 1 base and J 9 bases; nucleotides not matched to a gene: 2. This CDR3 has 13 residues. The CDR3 DNA reads as TGTGCCAGCAGTTTAGGGCGGGAGGCTGAGCAGTTCTTC. Its protein is CASSLGREAEQFF.

The chain combines TRBV10-3 with TRBJ2-7, with 7 nucleotides matching TRBD2. The CDR3 runs 15 residues. Germline CDR1 reads ENHRY; CDR2 reads SYGVKD. Germline trimming cut 2 bases from V and 4 bases from J; bases unmatched to any gene: 8. The CDR3 DNA reads TGTGCCATCAGTGAGGGGGCTAGCGGCTCTTACGAGCAGTACTTC. Its protein product is CAISEGASGSYEQYF.

This clonotype was counted a few times. The junction and the germline gene differ at one end; a read error may be behind it. The J gene is TRBJ2-3, the V gene TRBV7-2; 11 bases are shared with TRBD2. Germline V gene lookup returns CDR1 SGHTA and CDR2 FQGNSA. The CDR3 sequence is 15 residues long. CDR3 protein: CASSLAGGPPDTQYF. CDR3 sequence (DNA): TGTGCCAGCAGTTTAGCGGGAGGGCCCCCAGATACGCAGTATTTT.

Note on this clonotype: A much larger clone sits a single nucleotide away, making a read error possible. No conserved phenylalanine or tryptophan is present at the end of the CDR3, so a read error is the likely explanation. This chain links TRBV9 with TRBJ1-2; 7 positions agree with TRBD1. Germline-derived CDR1 and CDR2 are SGDLS and YYNGEE. Trimming took 10 bases from V and 1 from J; bases not matched to a gene: 1. This CDR3 has 11 amino acids. CDR3 amino acids: CAQGGNYGYTL. In DNA form, the CDR3 reads TGTGCCCAGGGGGGTAACTATGGCTACACCCTC.

This clonotype was seen only a few times. The chain has TRBV7-2 and TRBJ2-5, with 9 bases aligning to TRBD1. The germline V gene encodes CDR1 SGHTA and CDR2 FQGNSA. V gave up 5 bases and J gave up 5 bases; unmatched junction bases: 6. This CDR3 has 14 amino acids. The CDR3 DNA reads as TGTGCCAGCAGCCCACAGACAGGGGGGGAGACCCAGTACTTC. It is translated as CASSPQTGGETQYF.

This chain links TRBV2 with TRBJ2-1; D gene ambiguous. The V gene's germline CDR1 is SNHLY and CDR2 FYNNEI. This CDR3 has 10 residues. V lost 3 bases and J lost 15, with 9 bases in between. CDR3 nucleotide sequence: TGTGCCAGCAGTGATCGTGCTTGGTTCTTC. Its translation: CASSDRAWFF.

V gene TRBV4-3 combines with J gene TRBJ1-2; no clear D. CDR1 is LGHNA, CDR2 YSLEER, per germline. The ends were cut back, 1 base at V and 0 bases at J, with 9 bases in the middle. The CDR3 loop spans 15 amino acids. The CDR3 nucleotides are TGCGCCAGCAGCCAAGGGTACGGAACTAACTATGGCTACACCTTC. Encoded protein: CASSQGYGTNYGYTF.

This clonotype was seen many times. The V gene is TRBV7-2, the J gene TRBJ2-7; D is unclear. From germline, CDR1 is SGHTA and CDR2 FQGNSA. CDR3 length equals 13 residues. V lost 2 bases and J 5 bases, leaving 10 bases between the germline ends. The DNA of the CDR3 is TGTGCCAGCAGCTTAAGCCGGAAAAACGAGCAGTACTTC. This translates into CASSLSRKNEQYF.